A selection of T cell receptor beta chains follows, all from one sample in a study of control samples from healthy donors and cancer patients. Clones were read by immunoSEQ multiplex PCR, and TCRdb kept only the in-frame ones, dropping some. The sample lists about 160,000 clones; around 94% were seen once. The specimen sequenced was PBMCs. All receptors derive from a man aged 55 to 69 with colorectal cancer. Each CDR3 is given with its conserved first and last residue. The D gene is left open where the match is weak. For some rows the clone size is stated as once, few or many, or as a class when expanded; others skip it.

>NA|TRBV10-3|TRBJ1-5|NA
TGTGCCATCAGTGATGGGGCACGGAGCAATCAGCCCCAGCATTTT
CAISDGARSNQPQHF
>NA|TRBV29-1|TRBJ1-2|NA
TGCAGCGTTGAAGCCGACAGAGGATATGGCTACACCTTC
CSVEADRGYGYTF
>NA|TRBV30|TRBJ2-3|NA
TGTGCCCTAGCGCGTACTAGCACAGATACGCAGTATTTT
CALARTSTDTQYF
>NA|TRBV19|TRBJ1-5|NA
TGTGCCAGTAGTCTACGACAGAATCAGCCCCAGCATTTT
CASSLRQNQPQHF
>NA|TRBV5-1|TRBJ2-7|NA
TGCGCCAGCAGCTCCCCTAGCTCCTACGAGCAGTACTTC
CASSSPSSYEQYF
>NA|TRBV18|TRBJ1-1|NA
TGTGCCAGCTCATCTCGGGGGGAGAACACTGAAGCTTTCTTT
CASSSRGENTEAFF
>NA|TRBV7-9|TRBJ1-1|TRBD1
TGTGCCAGCAGCAAAGAGGGGGCCGTCACTGAAGCTTTCTTT
CASSKEGAVTEAFF
>NA|TRBV4-1|TRBJ2-7|TRBD2
TGCGCCAGCAGCCAAGAAGAGCGGGGATCCTACGAGCAGTACTTC
CASSQEERGSYEQYF
>NA|TRBV19|TRBJ1-5|NA
TGTGCCAGTAGTACCCCGGGCAGGGGCGGCAATCAGCCCCAGCATTTT
CASSTPGRGGNQPQHF
>NA|TRBV5-1|TRBJ1-4|NA
TGCGCCAGCGGGAGGGAGGGAGTAACTAATGAAAAACTGTTTTTT
CASGREGVTNEKLFF
>NA|TRBV6-6|TRBJ2-7|NA
TGTGCCAGCAGTTATGGTACCCAATCCTACGAGCAGTACTTC
CASSYGTQSYEQYF
>NA|TRBV18|TRBJ2-3|TRBD2
TGTGCCAGCTCACCTTCGAGCGGGGGGGCCACAGATACGCAGTATTTT
CASSPSSGGATDTQYF
>NA|TRBV6-6|TRBJ1-1|TRBD1
TGTGCCAGCAGGACCCAGGGGGCAACTGAAGCTTTCTTT
CASRTQGATEAFF
>NA|TRBV5-1|TRBJ1-1|TRBD1
TGCGCCAGCAGCCTCCGGGACAGGGGGGACACTGAAGCTTTCTTT
CASSLRDRGDTEAFF
>NA|TRBV19|TRBJ1-1|NA
TGTGCCAGTAGTATTAACCAGCGGGGATCTATGAACACTGAAGCTTTCTTT
CASSINQRGSMNTEAFF
>once|TRBV19|TRBJ1-3|NA
TGTGCCAGTAGTGACGCTGGGGACTCTGGAAACACCATATATTTT
CASSDAGDSGNTIYF
>NA|TRBV12-3/TRBV12-4|TRBJ2-5|NA
TGTGCCAGCAGCAATATGGAGACCCAGTACTTC
CASSNMETQYF
>NA|TRBV5-6|TRBJ2-1|NA
TGTGCCAGCAGCTGGGCACCAGCGAACTCCTACAATGAGCAGTTCTTC
CASSWAPANSYNEQFF
>NA|TRBV30|TRBJ2-7|NA
TGTGCCTGGAGTGTACTCGGCGGGCCCGAGCAGTACTTC
CAWSVLGGPEQYF
>NA|TRBV6-5|TRBJ2-5|NA
TGTGCCAGCAGTTCCCCCAGGGGAGGAAGGGAGACCCAGTACTTC
CASSSPRGGRETQYF
>NA|TRBV19|TRBJ1-2|TRBD1
TGTGCCAGTAGTAACCGGGACAGGATTTATGGCTACACCTTC
CASSNRDRIYGYTF
>NA|TRBV4-1|TRBJ1-1|TRBD1
TGCGCCAGCACCGGGACAGGCTTGAACACTGAAGCTTTCTTT
CASTGTGLNTEAFF
>NA|TRBV6-2/TRBV6-3|TRBJ1-1|NA
TGTGCCAGCAGTTTGACGGCCACTGAAGCTTTCTTT
CASSLTATEAFF
>NA|TRBV4-1|TRBJ2-1|NA
TGCGCCAGCAGCCAACAGATGGGGGACAATGAGCAGTTCTTC
CASSQQMGDNEQFF
>NA|TRBV19|TRBJ1-5|TRBD1
TGTGCCAGTAGTACAAGACAGGGGGTGGGCAATCAGCCCCAGCATTTT
CASSTRQGVGNQPQHF
>NA|TRBV10-3|TRBJ1-1|NA
TGTGCCATCAGTGTGAGAGGGATGAACACTGAAGCTTTCTTT
CAISVRGMNTEAFF
>NA|TRBV27|TRBJ1-4|TRBD1
TGTGCCAGCGGGGGACAGGGTAATGAAAAACTGTTTTTT
CASGGQGNEKLFF
>NA|TRBV2|TRBJ1-2|NA
TGTGCCAGCAGTGAATCGGGCAGGGCGGGCTATGGCTACACCTTC
CASSESGRAGYGYTF
>NA|TRBV5-1|TRBJ2-1|TRBD1
TGCGCCAGCAGCTTGGCGGACAGGGTCCCCAATGAGCAGTTCTTC
CASSLADRVPNEQFF
>NA|TRBV27|TRBJ1-2|TRBD1
TGTGCCAGCAGTTTAAACGGACAGGGGACCTATGGCTACACCTTC
CASSLNGQGTYGYTF
>NA|TRBV19|TRBJ1-3|NA
TGTGCCAGTAGGACAGTATCGGCTGGAAACACCATATATTTT
CASRTVSAGNTIYF
>NA|TRBV25-1|TRBJ1-2|TRBD1
TGTGCCAGCCAACAGGGGGCGGGCTATGGCTACACCTTC
CASQQGAGYGYTF